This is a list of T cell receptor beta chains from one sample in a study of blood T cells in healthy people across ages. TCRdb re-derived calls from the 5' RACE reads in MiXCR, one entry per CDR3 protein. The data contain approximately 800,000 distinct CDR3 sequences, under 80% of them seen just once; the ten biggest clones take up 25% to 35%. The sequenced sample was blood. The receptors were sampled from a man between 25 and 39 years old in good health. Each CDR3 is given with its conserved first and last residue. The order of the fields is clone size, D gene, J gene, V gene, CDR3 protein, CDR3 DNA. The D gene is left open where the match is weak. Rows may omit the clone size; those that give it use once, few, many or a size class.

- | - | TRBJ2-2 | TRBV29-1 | CSVEYSAHTGELFF | TGCAGCGTTGAATACTCAGCTCACACCGGGGAGCTGTTTTTT
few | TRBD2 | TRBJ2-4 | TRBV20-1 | CSARLAGGQENIQYF | TGCAGTGCTAGACTAGCGGGGGGGCAGGAAAACATTCAGTACTTC
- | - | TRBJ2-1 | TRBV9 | CASSAGTVQETQFF | TGTGCCAGCAGCGCTGGGACCGTACAAGAGACCCAGTTCTTC
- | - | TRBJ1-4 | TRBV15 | CATLGTTNEKLFF | TGTGCCACCCTGGGGACAACTAATGAAAAACTGTTTTTT
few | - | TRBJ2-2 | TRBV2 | CASSVRSGGELFF | TGTGCCAGCAGTGTAAGATCCGGCGGGGAGCTGTTTTTT
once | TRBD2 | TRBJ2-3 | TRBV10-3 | CAISGLPAREREGPGTQYF | TGTGCCATCAGTGGTCTCCCGGCGAGGGAGCGGGAGGGGCCTGGTACGCAGTATTTT
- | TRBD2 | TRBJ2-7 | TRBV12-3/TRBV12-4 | CASTFTSALSEQYF | TGTGCCAGCACCTTTACTAGCGCCTTAAGCGAGCAGTACTTC
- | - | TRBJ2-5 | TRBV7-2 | CASSLVRGPQETQYF | TGTGCCAGCAGCTTAGTTAGGGGTCCCCAAGAGACCCAGTACTTC
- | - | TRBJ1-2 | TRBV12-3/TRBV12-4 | CASTGGVYYNYGYTF | TGTGCCAGCACCGGCGGGGTTTATTATAACTATGGCTACACCTTC
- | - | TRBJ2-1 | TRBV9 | CASSVAKTALDEQFF | TGTGCCAGCAGCGTAGCTAAGACAGCGCTCGATGAGCAGTTCTTC
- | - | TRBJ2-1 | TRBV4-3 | CASSQGPGSMSEQFF | TGCGCCAGCAGCCAAGGGCCAGGGTCTATGAGTGAGCAGTTCTTC
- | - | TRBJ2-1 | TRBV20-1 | CSPDSPYNEQFF | TGCAGTCCGGACAGTCCCTACAATGAGCAGTTCTTC
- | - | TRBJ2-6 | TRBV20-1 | CSARRTANGANVLTF | TGCAGTGCTAGAAGGACAGCTAATGGGGCCAACGTCCTGACTTTC
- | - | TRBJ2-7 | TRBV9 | CASSVGVGRSSYEQYF | TGTGCCAGCAGCGTAGGTGTAGGCCGAAGCTCCTACGAGCAGTACTTC
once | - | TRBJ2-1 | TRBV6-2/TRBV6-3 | CASSYIGGRDNEQFF | TGTGCCAGCAGTTACATAGGGGGAAGGGACAATGAGCAGTTCTTC
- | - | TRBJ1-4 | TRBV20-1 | CSGRGGPNEKLFF | TGCAGTGGACGTGGGGGCCCGAATGAAAAACTGTTTTTT
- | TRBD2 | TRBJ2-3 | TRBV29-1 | CSVERLGAGAQDTRYF | TGCAGCGTTGAGAGACTAGGAGCGGGGGCCCAAGATACGCGGTATTTT
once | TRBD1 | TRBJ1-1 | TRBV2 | CASTWGTGNTEAFF | TGTGCCAGCACCTGGGGGACAGGCAACACTGAAGCTTTCTTT
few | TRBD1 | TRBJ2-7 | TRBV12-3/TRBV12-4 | CASSSDRDQPYEQYF | TGTGCCAGCAGTTCCGACAGGGATCAGCCCTACGAGCAGTACTTC
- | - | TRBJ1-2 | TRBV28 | CASSSLGVRVNYGYTF | TGTGCCAGCTCCTCCTTAGGGGTTAGGGTTAACTATGGCTACACCTTC
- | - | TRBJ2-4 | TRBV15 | CATSRESGQDIQYF | TGTGCCACCAGCAGAGAATCGGGGCAGGACATTCAGTACTTC
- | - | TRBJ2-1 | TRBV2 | CASRKGADNEQFF | TGTGCCAGCAGGAAAGGCGCGGACAATGAGCAGTTCTTC
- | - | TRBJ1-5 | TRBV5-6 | CASSYRVGQPQHF | TGTGCCAGCAGCTATAGGGTAGGTCAGCCCCAGCATTTT
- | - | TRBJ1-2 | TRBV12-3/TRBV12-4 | CASSLWGASPVYGYTF | TGTGCCAGCAGTTTGTGGGGTGCATCGCCTGTCTATGGCTACACCTTC
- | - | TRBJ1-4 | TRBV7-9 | CASYGKQGTGGEKLFF | TGTGCCAGCTACGGAAAACAGGGCACGGGCGGTGAAAAACTGTTTTTT
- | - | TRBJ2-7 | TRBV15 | CATSRGGSGAGEQYF | TGTGCCACCAGCAGAGGAGGATCTGGGGCGGGCGAGCAGTACTTC
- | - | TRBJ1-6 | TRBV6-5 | CASSYEAWGANSPLHF | TGTGCCAGCAGTTACGAGGCTTGGGGGGCCAATTCACCCCTCCACTTT
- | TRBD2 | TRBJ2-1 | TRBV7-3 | CASSLKTGLGIYEQFF | TGTGCCAGCAGCTTAAAAACGGGACTAGGGATCTATGAGCAGTTCTTC
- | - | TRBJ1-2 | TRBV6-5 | CASRVGGANYGYTF | TGTGCCAGCAGAGTCGGGGGGGCTAACTATGGCTACACCTTC
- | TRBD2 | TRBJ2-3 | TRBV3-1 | CASSQEGLAGGVDTQYF | TGTGCCAGCAGCCAAGAAGGGCTAGCGGGGGGAGTCGATACGCAGTATTTT
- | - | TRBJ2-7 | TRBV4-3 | CASSQDPNFEDEQYF | TGCGCCAGCAGCCAAGATCCGAACTTCGAGGACGAGCAGTACTTC
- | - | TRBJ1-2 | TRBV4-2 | CASSQEGGRGYTF | TGTGCCAGCAGCCAAGAAGGAGGGAGGGGCTACACCTTC
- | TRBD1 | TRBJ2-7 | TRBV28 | CASRSPGGYYEQYF | TGTGCCAGCAGAAGTCCAGGGGGCTATTACGAGCAGTACTTC
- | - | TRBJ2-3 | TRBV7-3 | CASSSDHWGDTQYF | TGTGCCAGCAGCTCCGATCATTGGGGAGATACGCAGTATTTT
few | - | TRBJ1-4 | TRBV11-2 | CASSYPRPDEKLFF | TGTGCCAGCAGCTACCCACGACCGGATGAAAAACTGTTTTTT
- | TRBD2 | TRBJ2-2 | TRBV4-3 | CASSRRAATSGGAGGGELFF | TGCGCCAGCAGCCGCCGGGCGGCGACTAGCGGGGGGGCCGGTGGCGGGGAGCTGTTTTTT
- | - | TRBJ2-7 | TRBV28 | CASSFFDSSYEQYF | TGTGCCAGCAGTTTTTTCGACAGCAGCTACGAGCAGTACTTC
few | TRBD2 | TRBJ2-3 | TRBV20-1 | CSATAGGEDTQYF | TGCAGTGCCACCGCTGGGGGGGAGGATACGCAGTATTTT
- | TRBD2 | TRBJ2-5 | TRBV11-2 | CASSLGAGGGDWVQYF | TGTGCCAGCAGCTTAGGGGCGGGAGGGGGCGACTGGGTCCAGTACTTC
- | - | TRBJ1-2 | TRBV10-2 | CASGPGYTF | TGCGCCAGCGGACCGGGCTACACCTTC
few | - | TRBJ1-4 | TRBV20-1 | CSASNEKLFF | TGCAGTGCCAGTAATGAAAAACTGTTTTTT
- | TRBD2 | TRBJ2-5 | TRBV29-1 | CSVLRTSGRRETQYF | TGCAGCGTTCTAAGGACTAGCGGGCGACGGGAGACCCAGTACTTC
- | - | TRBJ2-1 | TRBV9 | CASTPWGRISYNEQFF | TGTGCCAGCACCCCTTGGGGGCGGATCTCCTACAATGAGCAGTTCTTC
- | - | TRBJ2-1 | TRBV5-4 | CASSLEAGHEQFF | TGTGCCAGCAGCTTGGAAGCAGGACACGAGCAGTTCTTC
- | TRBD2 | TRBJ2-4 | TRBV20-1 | CSANHGTGGIQYF | TGCAGTGCTAACCACGGGACGGGGGGCATTCAGTACTTC
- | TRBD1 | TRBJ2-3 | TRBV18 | CASSGQGGLTTDTQYF | TGTGCCAGCTCAGGACAGGGCGGACTCACCACAGATACGCAGTATTTT
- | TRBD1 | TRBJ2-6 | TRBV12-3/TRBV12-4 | CASSRQGISSGANVLTF | TGTGCCAGCAGTCGACAGGGGATTAGCTCTGGGGCCAACGTCCTGACTTTC
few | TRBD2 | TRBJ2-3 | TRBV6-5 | CASSFEAASGGASTQYF | TGTGCCAGCAGTTTTGAGGCGGCTAGCGGAGGTGCAAGTACGCAGTATTTT
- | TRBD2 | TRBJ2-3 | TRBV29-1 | CSVFLLAGWDTQYF | TGCAGCGTATTCTTACTAGCGGGCTGGGATACGCAGTATTTT
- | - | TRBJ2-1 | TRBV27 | CASSLVGWNEQFF | TGTGCCAGCAGTTTAGTGGGGTGGAATGAGCAGTTCTTC
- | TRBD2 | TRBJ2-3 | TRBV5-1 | CASSLLGTSGDTDTQYF | TGCGCCAGCAGCCTACTGGGGACTAGCGGGGACACAGATACGCAGTATTTT
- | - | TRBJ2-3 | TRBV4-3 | CASSQLDRQTDAQYF | TGCGCCAGCAGCCAACTTGACAGGCAAACAGATGCGCAGTATTTT
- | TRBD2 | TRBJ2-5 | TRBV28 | CASSFFGGMKTQYF | TGTGCCAGCAGTTTTTTCGGGGGGATGAAGACCCAGTACTTC
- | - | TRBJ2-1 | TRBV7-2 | CASTLRVGGPYNEQFF | TGTGCCAGCACCCTCCGGGTCGGGGGGCCATACAATGAGCAGTTCTTC
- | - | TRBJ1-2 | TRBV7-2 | CASSLAGGYEGYTF | TGTGCCAGCAGCTTAGCGGGTGGTTATGAGGGCTACACCTTC
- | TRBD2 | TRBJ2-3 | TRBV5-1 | CASSLTAGAPPGTDTQYF | TGCGCCAGCAGCTTGACAGCGGGGGCCCCCCCCGGCACAGATACGCAGTATTTT
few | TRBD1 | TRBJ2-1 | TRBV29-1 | CSVEMPGQGINEQFF | TGCAGCGTAGAGATGCCGGGACAGGGTATCAATGAGCAGTTCTTC
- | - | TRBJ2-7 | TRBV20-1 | CSASPGSRREQYF | TGCAGTGCTTCACCGGGCTCCCGGAGGGAGCAGTACTTC
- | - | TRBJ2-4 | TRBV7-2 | CASSLVTDPKNIQYF | TGTGCCAGCAGCTTAGTCACAGACCCCAAAAACATTCAGTACTTC
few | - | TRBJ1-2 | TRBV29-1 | CSVDAVAYGYTF | TGCAGCGTTGACGCAGTGGCCTATGGCTACACCTTC